Listed below are T cell receptor beta chains from one sample, sequenced in a study of T cell responses to AZD1222 COVID-19 vaccine. Measured with immunoSEQ multiplex PCR; TCRdb has only the in-frame clones, and not every one. Found here are roughly 100,000 clones, about nine tenths of them singletons; the top ten hold 15% to 20%. The starting material was peripheral blood, obtained on day 0 of AZD1222 vaccination. All receptors come from an adult in good health. Each CDR3 is given with its conserved first and last residue.

j_call: TRBJ1-3
v_call: TRBV10-3
cdr3_aa: CAISGPGGGSTPSGNTIYF

j_call: TRBJ1-3
v_call: TRBV30
cdr3_aa: CAWNSGDSGNTIYF

j_call: TRBJ1-1
v_call: TRBV19
cdr3_aa: CASSGWKNTEAFF

j_call: TRBJ1-4
v_call: TRBV3-1/TRBV3-2
cdr3_aa: CASSQDSTGARKLFF

j_call: TRBJ1-2
v_call: TRBV7-9
cdr3_aa: CASSLAPQGAYGYTF

j_call: TRBJ2-3
v_call: TRBV6-1
cdr3_aa: CASSEARFLNTDTQYF

j_call: TRBJ2-7
v_call: TRBV19
cdr3_aa: CASSLHRGPYEQYF

j_call: TRBJ2-3
v_call: TRBV3-1/TRBV3-2
cdr3_aa: CASSLSVGFTDTQYF

j_call: TRBJ2-3
v_call: TRBV19
cdr3_aa: CASSGRTGGTDTQYF

j_call: TRBJ1-4
v_call: TRBV6-5
cdr3_aa: CASSQGRKEKLFF

j_call: TRBJ2-7
v_call: TRBV3-1/TRBV3-2
cdr3_aa: CASSQVAGSYEQYF

j_call: TRBJ2-2
v_call: TRBV6-2/TRBV6-3
cdr3_aa: CASSNVRRISSGELFF

j_call: TRBJ2-3
v_call: TRBV7-9
cdr3_aa: CASGFLLTDTQYF

j_call: TRBJ2-7
v_call: TRBV7-9
cdr3_aa: CASSLVSTGPSYEQYF

j_call: TRBJ1-2
v_call: TRBV12-3/TRBV12-4
cdr3_aa: CASSPRIFYGYTF

j_call: TRBJ2-5
v_call: TRBV27
cdr3_aa: CASSPRTGRETQYF

j_call: TRBJ2-4
v_call: TRBV6-5
cdr3_aa: CASSYSNLGIQYF

j_call: TRBJ2-7
v_call: TRBV6-5
cdr3_aa: CASSYSNQGAYEQYF

j_call: TRBJ1-3
v_call: TRBV5-1
cdr3_aa: CASSLGDSGNTIYF

j_call: TRBJ1-5
v_call: TRBV2
cdr3_aa: CASSSEGQGQGAQHF

j_call: TRBJ1-2
v_call: TRBV6-5
cdr3_aa: CASSYSGELNYGYTF

j_call: TRBJ1-1
v_call: TRBV29-1
cdr3_aa: CSAVGQANTEAFF

j_call: TRBJ1-2
v_call: TRBV18
cdr3_aa: CASSPPRGGYTF

j_call: TRBJ2-1
v_call: TRBV5-1
cdr3_aa: CASRPEAGRSYNEQFF

j_call: TRBJ2-7
v_call: TRBV6-5
cdr3_aa: CASSYSSDSPYEQYF

j_call: TRBJ2-6
v_call: TRBV5-4
cdr3_aa: CASSLTGSGANVLTF

j_call: TRBJ1-2
v_call: TRBV5-1
cdr3_aa: CASSPRTGGGYGYTF

j_call: TRBJ1-2
v_call: TRBV7-9
cdr3_aa: CASSGPTGLVGYTF

j_call: TRBJ2-7
v_call: TRBV6-5
cdr3_aa: CASSPGQGIYEQYF

j_call: TRBJ1-5
v_call: TRBV28
cdr3_aa: CASSLGQPQHF

j_call: TRBJ1-3
v_call: TRBV6-6
cdr3_aa: CASSYGVYSGNTIYF

j_call: TRBJ1-2
v_call: TRBV6-5
cdr3_aa: CASSYSAAYYGYTF

j_call: TRBJ2-1
v_call: TRBV9
cdr3_aa: CASSLDPGGGNEQFF

j_call: TRBJ1-1
v_call: TRBV10-1
cdr3_aa: CASSESIQGVYTEAFF

j_call: TRBJ2-5
v_call: TRBV6-5
cdr3_aa: CASSYLAGGQETQYF

j_call: TRBJ1-5
v_call: TRBV7-3
cdr3_aa: CASSSRGTGSFSNQPQHF

j_call: TRBJ2-5
v_call: TRBV3-1/TRBV3-2
cdr3_aa: CASSLVQETQYF

j_call: TRBJ1-3
v_call: TRBV3-1/TRBV3-2
cdr3_aa: CASSQDLLNTIYF

j_call: TRBJ1-5
v_call: TRBV4-1
cdr3_aa: CASSQNSGTGGYQPQHF

j_call: TRBJ2-2
v_call: TRBV9
cdr3_aa: CASSVVAGGSGELFF

j_call: TRBJ1-4
v_call: TRBV19
cdr3_aa: CASSILGQGSLGEKLFF

j_call: TRBJ2-3
v_call: TRBV3-1/TRBV3-2
cdr3_aa: CASSQRLVGVLHTQYF

j_call: TRBJ2-7
v_call: TRBV11-2
cdr3_aa: CASSFRPADEQYF

j_call: TRBJ2-1
v_call: TRBV11-3
cdr3_aa: CASSLKSGGSSYNEQFF

j_call: TRBJ2-2
v_call: TRBV18
cdr3_aa: CASSPPVGGYNTGELFF

j_call: TRBJ2-7
v_call: TRBV2
cdr3_aa: CASTAWSTALGEQYF

j_call: TRBJ2-2
v_call: TRBV27
cdr3_aa: CASSLFAGRGTGELFF

j_call: TRBJ2-3
v_call: TRBV19
cdr3_aa: CASSISQRTDTQYF

j_call: TRBJ1-3
v_call: TRBV30
cdr3_aa: CALDFSPGNTIYF

j_call: TRBJ1-2
v_call: TRBV28
cdr3_aa: CASSSLYGYTF

j_call: TRBJ2-3
v_call: TRBV7-6
cdr3_aa: CASSLRDSHTDTQYF

j_call: TRBJ2-1
v_call: TRBV9
cdr3_aa: CASSAGGHEQFF

j_call: TRBJ2-1
v_call: TRBV24-1
cdr3_aa: CATSDSGAEIYNEQFF

j_call: TRBJ2-3
v_call: TRBV9
cdr3_aa: CASSVKTSDTQYF

j_call: TRBJ1-3
v_call: TRBV10-3
cdr3_aa: CAISDRETPSGNTIYF

j_call: TRBJ2-1
v_call: TRBV10-3
cdr3_aa: CAISESTDYYNEQFF

j_call: TRBJ1-2
v_call: TRBV7-8
cdr3_aa: CASTVMGGHGYTF

j_call: TRBJ1-2
v_call: TRBV29-1
cdr3_aa: CSVVESNYGYTF

j_call: TRBJ1-5
v_call: TRBV27
cdr3_aa: CASGPGTAYSRNLQHF

j_call: TRBJ1-2
v_call: TRBV2
cdr3_aa: CASSVGQGNYGYTF